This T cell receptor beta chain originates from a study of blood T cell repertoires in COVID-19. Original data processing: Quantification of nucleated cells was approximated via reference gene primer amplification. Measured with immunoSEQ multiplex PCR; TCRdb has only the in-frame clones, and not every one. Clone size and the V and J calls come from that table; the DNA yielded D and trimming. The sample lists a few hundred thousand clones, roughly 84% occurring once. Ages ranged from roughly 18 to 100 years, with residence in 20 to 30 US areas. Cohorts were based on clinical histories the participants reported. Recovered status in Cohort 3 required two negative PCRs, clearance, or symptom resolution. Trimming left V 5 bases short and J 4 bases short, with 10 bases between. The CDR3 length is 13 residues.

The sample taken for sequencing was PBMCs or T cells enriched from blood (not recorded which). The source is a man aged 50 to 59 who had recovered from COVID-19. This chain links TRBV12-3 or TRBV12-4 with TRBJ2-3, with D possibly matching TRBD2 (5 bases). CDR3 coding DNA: TGTGCCAGCAGTGTGACTACCTCAGATACGCAGTATTTT. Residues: CASSVTTSDTQYF.